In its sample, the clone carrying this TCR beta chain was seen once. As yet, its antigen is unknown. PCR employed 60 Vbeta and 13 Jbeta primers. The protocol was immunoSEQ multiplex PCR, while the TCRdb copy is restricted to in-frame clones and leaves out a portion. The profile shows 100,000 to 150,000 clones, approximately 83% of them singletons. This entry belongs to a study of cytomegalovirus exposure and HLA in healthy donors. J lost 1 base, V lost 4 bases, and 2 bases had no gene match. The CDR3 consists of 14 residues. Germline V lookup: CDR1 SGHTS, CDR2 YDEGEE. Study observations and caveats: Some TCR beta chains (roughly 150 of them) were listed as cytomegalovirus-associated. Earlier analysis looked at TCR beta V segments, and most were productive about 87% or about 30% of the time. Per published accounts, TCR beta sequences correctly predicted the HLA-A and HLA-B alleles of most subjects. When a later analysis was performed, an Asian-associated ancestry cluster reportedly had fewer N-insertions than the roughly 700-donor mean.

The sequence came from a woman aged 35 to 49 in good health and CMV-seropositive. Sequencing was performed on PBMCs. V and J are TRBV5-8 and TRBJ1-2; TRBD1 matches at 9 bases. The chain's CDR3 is CASSPDRGNYGYTF. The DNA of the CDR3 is TGTGCCAGCAGCCCGGACAGGGGTAACTATGGCTACACCTTC.